A selection of T cell receptor beta chains follows, all from one sample in a study of blood T cell repertoires in COVID-19. Data came from immunoSEQ multiplex PCR; TCRdb stores just in-frame clones and leaves some out. There are roughly 170,000 clones in the sample; approximately 86% occur only once, and roughly 1.2% lies in the top ten. Sequencing was done on a sample of peripheral blood. The receptors come from a man aged 55 to 69 who had recovered from COVID-19. Each CDR3 is given with its conserved first and last residue. D genes are given only for firm matches. Clone size appears in some rows only: once, few, many, or a class for an expanded clone.

j_gene,abundance,d_gene,v_gene,CDR3aa,CDR3nt
TRBJ1-2,NA,NA,TRBV27,CASRTISALYGYTF,TGTGCCAGCAGAACGATCAGTGCCCTCTATGGCTACACCTTC
TRBJ1-2,few,TRBD1,TRBV6-2/TRBV6-3,CASSHPGQGYGYTF,TGTGCCAGCAGCCACCCCGGACAGGGCTATGGCTACACCTTC
TRBJ2-7,NA,NA,TRBV7-2,CASSLRTSSSYEQYF,TGTGCCAGCAGCCTACGGACATCAAGCTCCTACGAGCAGTACTTC
TRBJ1-1,NA,NA,TRBV28,CASSHSPEGAFF,TGTGCCAGCAGCCATTCCCCGGAGGGAGCTTTCTTT
TRBJ1-3,NA,TRBD1,TRBV18,CASSPGQGALDPGNTIYF,TGTGCCAGCTCACCGGGACAGGGAGCCCTGGATCCTGGAAACACCATATATTTT
TRBJ2-5,NA,NA,TRBV6-1,CASSEGGTQYF,TGTGCCAGCAGTGAGGGGGGGACCCAGTACTTC
TRBJ2-3,NA,NA,TRBV2,CASSPRRGSTDTQYF,TGTGCCAGCAGTCCCCGCAGGGGAAGCACAGATACGCAGTATTTT
TRBJ2-7,NA,TRBD2,TRBV9,CASSTSGASYEQYF,TGTGCCAGCAGCACGAGCGGGGCCTCCTACGAGCAGTACTTC
TRBJ2-2,NA,NA,TRBV3-1/TRBV3-2,CASMRAGNTGELFF,TGTGCCAGCATGAGGGCCGGGAACACCGGGGAGCTGTTTTTT
TRBJ2-7,NA,NA,TRBV5-5,CASSLTEYEQYF,TGTGCCAGCAGCTTGACGGAGTACGAGCAGTACTTC
TRBJ2-3,NA,NA,TRBV9,CASSVAGAPDTQYF,TGTGCCAGCAGCGTAGCAGGGGCCCCTGATACGCAGTATTTT
TRBJ2-2,NA,NA,TRBV5-1,CASSWTGGTIGGELFF,TGCGCCAGCAGCTGGACCGGGGGTACAATCGGCGGGGAGCTGTTTTTT
TRBJ2-7,NA,NA,TRBV3-1/TRBV3-2,CASSQAEQGQYF,TGTGCCAGCAGCCAAGCGGAACAGGGCCAATACTTC
TRBJ1-2,NA,TRBD1,TRBV5-4,CASSLASDRGHGYTF,TGTGCCAGCAGCTTGGCCTCGGACAGGGGACATGGCTACACCTTC
TRBJ2-1,NA,TRBD1,TRBV25-1,CASRDRGMGEQFF,TGTGCCAGCAGGGACAGGGGGATGGGTGAGCAGTTCTTC
TRBJ2-4,few,TRBD1,TRBV27,CASRSLTGLMYF,TGTGCCAGCAGGAGCTTGACAGGGCTTATGTACTTC
TRBJ2-4,NA,TRBD1,TRBV18,CASSPGTGKNIQYF,TGTGCCAGCTCACCAGGGACAGGGAAAAACATTCAGTACTTC
TRBJ1-4,NA,NA,TRBV30,CAWSDQTGTKLFF,TGTGCCTGGAGTGACCAAACAGGGACAAAACTGTTTTTT
TRBJ1-6,NA,NA,TRBV25-1,CASSELPRTPLHF,TGTGCCAGCAGTGAATTACCGCGGACACCCCTCCACTTT
TRBJ1-6,NA,TRBD1,TRBV25-1,CASSEWQGQGNSPLHF,TGTGCCAGCAGTGAATGGCAGGGACAGGGAAATTCACCCCTCCACTTT
TRBJ2-2,NA,TRBD1,TRBV28,CASSPTGIIVGELFF,TGTGCCAGCAGTCCGACAGGGATCATTGTCGGGGAGCTGTTTTTT
TRBJ2-1,few,TRBD1,TRBV6-1,CASSELTGGYNEQFF,TGTGCCAGCAGTGAATTGACAGGGGGCTACAATGAGCAGTTCTTC
TRBJ2-7,NA,NA,TRBV7-2,CASSSSVGDIYEQYF,TGTGCCAGCAGCTCTAGTGTAGGGGATATCTACGAGCAGTACTTC
TRBJ2-1,NA,TRBD1,TRBV6-5,CASSPDRGQYNEQFF,TGTGCCAGCAGCCCAGACAGGGGGCAATACAATGAGCAGTTCTTC
TRBJ1-1,once,NA,TRBV7-9,CASSSTVGTEAFF,TGTGCCAGCAGCTCAACAGTAGGCACTGAAGCTTTCTTT
TRBJ2-2,NA,TRBD2,TRBV5-1,CASSPRSAGTSGTTGELFF,TGCGCCAGCAGCCCCCGTTCGGCCGGGACTAGCGGGACCACCGGGGAGCTGTTTTTT
TRBJ1-6,NA,NA,TRBV5-5,CASSLGRAGVGSPLHF,TGTGCCAGCAGCTTGGGCCGGGCAGGGGTGGGATCACCCCTCCACTTT
TRBJ2-5,NA,NA,TRBV7-2,CASSRSGIGETQYF,TGTGCCAGCAGCCGTTCAGGGATCGGAGAGACCCAGTACTTC
TRBJ1-5,few,NA,TRBV29-1,CSARQGPNQPQHF,TGCAGCGCCAGACAAGGCCCAAATCAGCCCCAGCATTTT
TRBJ2-1,NA,TRBD2,TRBV7-3,CASSPKTSGGEQFF,TGTGCCAGCAGCCCGAAGACTAGCGGGGGGGAGCAGTTCTTC
TRBJ2-1,once,TRBD2,TRBV29-1,CSVDRAGDYNEQFF,TGCAGCGTTGACCGAGCGGGGGATTACAATGAGCAGTTCTTC
TRBJ2-3,NA,TRBD2,TRBV11-2,CASSFTGTSGGGTDTQYF,TGTGCCAGCAGCTTTACCGGGACTAGCGGGGGGGGCACAGATACGCAGTATTTT
TRBJ2-4,once,NA,TRBV3-1/TRBV3-2,CASTAEGALAKNIQYF,TGTGCCAGCACGGCCGAGGGAGCCCTGGCCAAAAACATTCAGTACTTC
TRBJ2-3,few,TRBD1,TRBV2,CASRPGQSDTQYF,TGTGCCAGCAGACCGGGACAGTCAGATACGCAGTATTTT
TRBJ2-2,NA,NA,TRBV6-2/TRBV6-3,CASSYDRRTTSPAGELFF,TGTGCCAGCAGTTACGACAGGAGGACGACTAGCCCGGCCGGGGAGCTGTTTTTT
TRBJ1-2,NA,NA,TRBV5-1,CASSLQGYGYTF,TGCGCCAGCAGTTTACAGGGATATGGCTACACCTTC